There are a few counts of the clone carrying this T cell receptor beta chain. The data were taken from a study of shared clonotypes between healthy human individuals. V was shortened by 1 base and J by 8 bases, with 11 bases between the two germline ends. This CDR3 has 13 amino acids. Germline V gene lookup returns CDR1 LGHNT and CDR2 FRNRAP. Assay: immunoSEQ multiplex PCR; the TCRdb copy retains only in-frame clones and omits some. The table lists some 630,000 clones, roughly 70% of them singletons. The receptor was isolated from a woman aged 30 to 39 in good health. The chain recombines TRBV12-5 with TRBJ1-1, with a weak D call TRBD1 (5 bases). Sequencing was done on a sample of memory CD4+ T cells sorted from blood. Noted subset: CD45RA-negative fraction. The CDR3, as DNA: TGTGCTAGTGGTTTGGGGGGGAGCATCGAAGCTTTCTTT. It yields the protein CASGLGGSIEAFF.